One sample yielded the 20 T cell receptor beta chains listed below, sequenced in a study of response to subunit inactivated influenza vaccine. One entry per CDR3 protein, called by TCRdb with MiXCR from the RT-PCR reads. The top ten clones hold around 10% of a sample with about 610,000 distinct CDR3 sequences, about 15% of them seen once. Sequenced material: PBMCs from blood, taken roughly 12 days after vaccination. All receptors come from a man in his fifties who received an inactivated influenza vaccine.

This clonotype appeared a few times. The V gene is TRBV29-1, the J gene TRBJ2-7; a possible D gene is TRBD2 (5 bases). Trimming took 2 bases from V and 2 from J, leaving 7 bases between them. The CDR3 has 12 residues. CDR1 is SQVTM, CDR2 ANQGSEA, per germline. CDR3 in DNA: TGCAGCGTTGAACGGAGGCCCTACGAGCAGTACTTC. Translation: CSVERRPYEQYF.

This clonotype has a count of ten or more. The rearrangement joins TRBV7-9 to TRBJ2-2; D tentatively fits TRBD1 or TRBD2 (6 bases each). The CDR3 has 16 residues. Germline lookup yields CDR1 SEHNR and CDR2 FQNEAQ (reference sequence). V was clipped by 2 bases and J by 1 base, with 11 bases between them. The DNA of the CDR3 is TGTGCCAGCAGCTTACGTGGGGGGCAGAACACCGGGGAGCTGTTTTTT. As protein: CASSLRGGQNTGELFF.

The chain has TRBV12-3 or TRBV12-4 and TRBJ1-3; the D gene is possibly TRBD1 (6 bases). V was cut by 2 bases and J by 3 bases, with 11 bases left in between. The length of the CDR3 is 15 residues. The CDR3 is CASSLRGDGGNTIYF. The DNA for the CDR3 is TGTGCCAGCAGTTTAAGGGGGGACGGTGGAAACACCATATATTTT.

This clonotype came up a few times. The chain joins TRBV6-2 or TRBV6-3 to TRBJ2-7; D gene unclear. There are 15 residues in the CDR3. The V end lost 2 bases, the J end lost 0 bases, and 11 bases lay between the germline ends. Germline CDR1 and CDR2: MNHEY and SVGEGT. The DNA for the CDR3 is TGTGCCAGCAGTTACGTGGCGGCGGCCTCCTACGAGCAGTACTTC. It is translated as CASSYVAAASYEQYF.

V is TRBV7-2 and J is TRBJ1-1, with D unclear. CDR1 SGHTA and CDR2 FQGNSA come from the germline V gene. V lost 5 bases and J 6 bases, leaving 7 bases between the germline ends. The CDR3 length is 11 residues. For the CDR3, the DNA is TGTGCCAGCAGCCCGGACTCTGAAGCTTTCTTT. This encodes CASSPDSEAFF.

The chain couples TRBV10-3 to TRBJ2-6; 8 nucleotides agree with TRBD1. The CDR3 is 18 amino acids. CDR1 is ENHRY, CDR2 SYGVKD, per germline. V shed 6 bases, J shed 0 bases, and the junction held 10 bases outside the gene matches. The CDR3 nucleotides are TGTGCCATCAGGGGTCAGGGGGCTCCCTACTCTGGGGCCAACGTCCTGACTTTC. Translated, it gives CAIRGQGAPYSGANVLTF.

The chain has TRBV10-2 and TRBJ1-6, with a possible D match to TRBD1 (5 bases). CDR1 WSHSY and CDR2 SAAADI come from the germline V gene. This CDR3 has 14 amino acids. Trimming removed 9 bases at V and 5 bases at J, with 14 bases between. Here the CDR3 DNA reads TGCGCCAGTACCACTGGGGGGGATAATTCACCCCTCCACTTT. Translation gives CASTTGGDNSPLHF.

The chain has TRBV29-1 and TRBJ2-1; 11 bases are shared with TRBD2. With 7 bases clipped from V and 7 bases from J, the junction kept 6 bases outside the gene matches. CDR3 length equals 13 residues. From germline, CDR1 is SQVTM and CDR2 ANQGSEA. CDR3 residues: CSAATSGINEQFF. Written as DNA, the CDR3 is TGCAGCGCAGCGACTAGCGGGATTAATGAGCAGTTCTTC.

This clonotype has more than one count but fewer than ten. This rearrangement joins TRBV20-1 to TRBJ1-2; TRBD1 matches 10 bases. Germline CDR1 reads DFQATT; CDR2 reads SNEGSKA (reference sequence). The CDR3 runs 13 residues. J lost 4 bases, V lost 3 bases, and 2 bases had no gene match. CDR3: CSARTGGFYGYTF. The CDR3, as DNA: TGCAGTGCTAGGACAGGGGGCTTCTATGGCTACACCTTC.

The chain uses TRBV20-1 and TRBJ2-1; tentatively, D is TRBD1 or TRBD2 (6 bases each). This CDR3 has 15 amino acids. CDR1 is DFQATT and CDR2 is SNEGSKA in the germline V gene (reference sequence). The V end lost 3 bases, the J end lost 3 bases, and 15 bases lay between the germline ends. CDR3 sequence: CSASRRGALYNEQFF. CDR3 nucleotide sequence: TGCAGTGCTAGCAGGAGGGGGGCCCTCTACAATGAGCAGTTCTTC.

The genes are TRBV6-2 or TRBV6-3 and TRBJ1-1; 7 bases map to TRBD1. Looked up from germline, CDR1 is MNHEY and CDR2 is SVGEGT. CDR3 size: 15 residues. J was trimmed by 0 bases and V by 5 bases; bases with no gene match: 6. The CDR3 loop is CASSPGGTMNTEAFF. CDR3 in DNA: TGTGCCAGCAGTCCAGGGGGGACGATGAACACTGAAGCTTTCTTT.

This clonotype was seen a handful of times. The V gene is TRBV12-3 or TRBV12-4, the J gene TRBJ1-2; D is unclear. The CDR3 sequence is 13 residues long. Trimming took 4 bases from V and 2 from J, leaving 8 bases between them. The CDR3 here is CASSYLGNYGYTF. CDR3 coding DNA: TGTGCCAGCAGTTATCTAGGGAACTATGGCTACACCTTC.

This clonotype has just a few counts. The chain is built from TRBV11-2 and TRBJ2-5; no clear D gene. The V end was cut by 7 bases, the J end by 0 bases, with 12 bases between. Germline values: CDR1 SGHAT, CDR2 FQNNGV. The CDR3 has 14 amino acids. The DNA for the CDR3 is TGTGCCAGCACCATTGGTGCTTACCAAGAGACCCAGTACTTC. Translating it yields CASTIGAYQETQYF.

This clonotype came up many times. The J gene is TRBJ1-5, the V gene TRBV10-3; weak D call: TRBD1 (6 bases). The V end was cut by 0 bases, the J end by 6 bases, with 12 bases between. The CDR3 runs 15 residues. The germline V gene encodes CDR1 ENHRY and CDR2 SYGVKD. The chain's CDR3 is CAISESLTGSQPQHF. Written as DNA, the CDR3 is TGTGCCATCAGTGAGTCGTTGACAGGTAGTCAGCCCCAGCATTTT.

This clonotype turned up a few times. V usage is TRBV4-2 and J usage is TRBJ2-1, with no clear D. Germline values: CDR1 LGHNA, CDR2 YNFKEQ. The CDR3 is 17 residues long. Trimming took 1 base from V and 0 from J, leaving 13 bases between them. The CDR3, as DNA: TGTGCCAGCAGCCAAGTTTCGACCCGTAGCTCCTACAATGAGCAGTTCTTC. Translation: CASSQVSTRSSYNEQFF.

There are many counts of this clonotype. The chain employs TRBV10-3 and TRBJ2-7; D possibly corresponds to TRBD1 (6 bases). The V end lost 10 bases, the J end lost 2 bases, and 21 bases lay between the germline ends. CDR3 length: 15 amino acids. Germline V CDR1 and CDR2: ENHRY, SYGVKD. CDR3 bases: TGTGCCACCCAACACGGGGCAGGGGCGCCCTACGAGCAGTACTTC. Its translation is CATQHGAGAPYEQYF.

This clonotype was recorded a few times. This chain uses TRBV7-6 with TRBJ2-3; D perhaps matches TRBD2 (6 bases). There are 19 residues in the CDR3. In germline, CDR1 is SGHVS, CDR2 FNYEAQ. Trimming left V 2 bases short and J 0 bases short, with 21 bases between. CDR3 region: CASSLPQAGSGSSTDTQYF. The CDR3 DNA reads TGTGCCAGCAGCTTACCACAGGCGGGTAGCGGATCTAGCACAGATACGCAGTATTTT. The full variable domain, in which reference TRBV7-6 and TRBJ2-3 provide the parts outside the CDR3, is GAGVSQSPRYKVTKRGQDVALRCDPISGHVSLYWYRQALGQGPEFLTYFNYEAQQDKSGLPNDRFSAERPEGSISTLTIQRTEQRDSAMYRCASSLPQAGSGSSTDTQYFGPGTRLTVL.

The chain combines TRBV12-3 or TRBV12-4 with TRBJ1-1; a possible D gene is TRBD1 (5 bases). The CDR3 consists of 14 residues. Trimming cost V 7 bases and J 3 bases, with 15 bases left between them. As DNA, the CDR3 is TGTGCCAGCACCGCGGGACGGGCTTACACTGAAGCTTTCTTT. It codes for CASTAGRAYTEAFF.

This clonotype turned up a few times. This rearrangement joins TRBV5-1 to TRBJ1-1; TRBD1 matches at 7 bases. The CDR3 has 16 amino acids. The germline V gene has CDR1 SGHRS and CDR2 YFSETQ. V shed 6 bases and J 0 bases; nucleotides not matched to a gene: 11. The CDR3 DNA reads as TGCGCCAGCAAGGGACAGCCCAGCGGCATGAACACTGAAGCTTTCTTT. It translates to CASKGQPSGMNTEAFF.

This clonotype has a handful of counts. The chain combines TRBV4-2 with TRBJ1-2; a weak D match, TRBD1 (5 bases). The CDR3 extends over 15 amino acids. The germline V and J ends were trimmed by 0 bases and 7 bases, with 15 bases remaining between them. The germline V gene encodes CDR1 LGHNA and CDR2 YNFKEQ. This CDR3 reads CASSQDLAGSAGYTF. The CDR3 nucleotides are TGTGCCAGCAGCCAAGATCTGGCAGGGTCGGCTGGCTACACCTTC.